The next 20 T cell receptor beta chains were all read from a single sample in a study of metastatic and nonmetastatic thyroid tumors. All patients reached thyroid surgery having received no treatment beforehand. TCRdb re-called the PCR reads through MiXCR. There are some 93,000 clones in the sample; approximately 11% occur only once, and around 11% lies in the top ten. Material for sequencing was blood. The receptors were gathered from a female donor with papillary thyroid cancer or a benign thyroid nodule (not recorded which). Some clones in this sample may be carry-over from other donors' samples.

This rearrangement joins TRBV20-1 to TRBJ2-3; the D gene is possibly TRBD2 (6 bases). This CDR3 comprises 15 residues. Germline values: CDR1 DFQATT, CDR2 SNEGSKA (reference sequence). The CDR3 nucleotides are TGCAGCGGTATGGGGGTGGGAGGCCGCACAGATACGCAGTATTTT. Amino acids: CSGMGVGGRTDTQYF.

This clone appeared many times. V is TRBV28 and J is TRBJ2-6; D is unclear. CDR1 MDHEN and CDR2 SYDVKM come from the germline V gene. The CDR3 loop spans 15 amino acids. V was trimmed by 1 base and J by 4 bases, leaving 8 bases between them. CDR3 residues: CASSLFTAGANVLTF. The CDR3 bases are TGTGCCAGCAGTTTATTCACGGCGGGGGCCAACGTCCTGACTTTC.

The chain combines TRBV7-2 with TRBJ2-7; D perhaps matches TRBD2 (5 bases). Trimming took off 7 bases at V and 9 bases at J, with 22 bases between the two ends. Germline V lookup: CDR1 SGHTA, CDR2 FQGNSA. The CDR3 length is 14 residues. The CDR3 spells CASIPPGMCNVQYF. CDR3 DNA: TGTGCCAGCATCCCCCCGGGGATGTGTAACGTGCAGTACTTC.

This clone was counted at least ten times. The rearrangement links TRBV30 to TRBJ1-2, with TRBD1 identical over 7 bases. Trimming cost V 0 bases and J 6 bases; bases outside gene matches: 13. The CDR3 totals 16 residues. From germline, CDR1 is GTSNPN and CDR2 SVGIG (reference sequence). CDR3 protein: CAWSVIEDRAMDGYTF. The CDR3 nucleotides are TGTGCCTGGAGTGTAATTGAAGACAGGGCGATGGATGGCTACACCTTC.

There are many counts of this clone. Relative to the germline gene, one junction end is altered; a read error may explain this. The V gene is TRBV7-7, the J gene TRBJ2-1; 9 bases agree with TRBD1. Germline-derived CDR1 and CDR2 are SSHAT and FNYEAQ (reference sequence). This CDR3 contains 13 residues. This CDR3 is CASSQDRGNEQFF. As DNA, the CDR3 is TGTGCTAGCAGCCAGGACAGGGGCAATGAGCAGTTCTTC.

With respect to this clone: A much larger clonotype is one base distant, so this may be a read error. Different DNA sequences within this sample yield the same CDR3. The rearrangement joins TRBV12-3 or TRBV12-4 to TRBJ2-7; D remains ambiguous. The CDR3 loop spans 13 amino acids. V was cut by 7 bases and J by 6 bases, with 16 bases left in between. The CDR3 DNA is TGTGCCAGCACCCGGAGTAGCTCGTGCGAGCAGTACTTC. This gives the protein CASTRSSSCEQYF.

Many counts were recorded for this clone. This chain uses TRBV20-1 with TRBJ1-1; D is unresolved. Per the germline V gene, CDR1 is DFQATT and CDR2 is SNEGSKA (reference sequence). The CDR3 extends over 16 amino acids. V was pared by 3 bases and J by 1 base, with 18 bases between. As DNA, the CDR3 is TGCAGTGCTAGTTCAATAGATCTTAGGCCGAACACTGAAGCTTTCTTT. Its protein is CSASSIDLRPNTEAFF.

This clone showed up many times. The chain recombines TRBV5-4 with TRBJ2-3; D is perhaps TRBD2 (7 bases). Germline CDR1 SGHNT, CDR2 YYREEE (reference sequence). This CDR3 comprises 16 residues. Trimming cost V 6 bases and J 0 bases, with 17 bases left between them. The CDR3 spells CASTRGLAASTDTQYF. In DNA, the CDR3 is TGTGCCAGCACCCGGGGGCTAGCGGCTAGCACAGATACGCAGTATTTT.

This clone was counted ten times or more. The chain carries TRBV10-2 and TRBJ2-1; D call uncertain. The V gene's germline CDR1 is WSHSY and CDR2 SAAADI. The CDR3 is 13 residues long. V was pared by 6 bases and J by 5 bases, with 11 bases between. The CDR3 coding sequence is TGCGCCAGCAGCCCAGTTTTGGACAATGAGCAGTTCTTC. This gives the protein CASSPVLDNEQFF.

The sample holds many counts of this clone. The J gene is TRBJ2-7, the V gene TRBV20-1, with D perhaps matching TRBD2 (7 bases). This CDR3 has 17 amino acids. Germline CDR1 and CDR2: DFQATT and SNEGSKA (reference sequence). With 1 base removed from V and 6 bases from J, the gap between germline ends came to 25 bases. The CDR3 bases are TGCAGTGCTAGAGGAAGGGGGAGCGGGGTACGGGAAGGCGAGCAGTACTTC. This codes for CSARGRGSGVREGEQYF.

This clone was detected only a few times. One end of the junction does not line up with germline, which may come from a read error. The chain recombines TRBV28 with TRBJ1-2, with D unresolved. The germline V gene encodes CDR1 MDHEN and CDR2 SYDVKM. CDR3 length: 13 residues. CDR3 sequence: CAISLAQPYGYTF. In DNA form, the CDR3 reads TGTGCCATCAGTTTAGCTCAGCCCTATGGCTACACCTTC.

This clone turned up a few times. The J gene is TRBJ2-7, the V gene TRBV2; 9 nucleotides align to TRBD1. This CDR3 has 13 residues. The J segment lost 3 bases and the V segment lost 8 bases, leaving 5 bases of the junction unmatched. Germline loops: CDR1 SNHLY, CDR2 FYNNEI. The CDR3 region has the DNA TGTGCCAGCCGGGGACAGGGAATCTACGAGCAGTACTTC. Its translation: CASRGQGIYEQYF. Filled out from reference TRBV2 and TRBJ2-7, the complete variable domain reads EPEVTQTPSHQVTQMGQEVILRCVPISNHLYFYWYRQILGQKVEFLVSFYNNEISEKSEIFDDQFSVERPDGSNFTLKIRSTKLEDSAMYFCASRGQGIYEQYFGPGTRLTVT.

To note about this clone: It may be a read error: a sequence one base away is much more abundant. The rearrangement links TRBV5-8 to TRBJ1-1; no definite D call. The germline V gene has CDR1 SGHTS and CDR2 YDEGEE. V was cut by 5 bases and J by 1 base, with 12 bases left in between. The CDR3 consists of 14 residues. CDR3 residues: CASRQRAWNTEAFF. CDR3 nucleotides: TGTGCCAGCAGACAGAGGGCCTGGAACACTGAAGCTTTCTTT.

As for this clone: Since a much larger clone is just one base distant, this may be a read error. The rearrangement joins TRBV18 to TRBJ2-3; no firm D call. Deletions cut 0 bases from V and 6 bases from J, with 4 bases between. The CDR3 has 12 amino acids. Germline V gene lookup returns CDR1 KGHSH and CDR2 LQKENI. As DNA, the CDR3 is TGTGCCAGCTCACCACCTTCCGATACGCAGTATTTT. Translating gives CASSPPSDTQYF.

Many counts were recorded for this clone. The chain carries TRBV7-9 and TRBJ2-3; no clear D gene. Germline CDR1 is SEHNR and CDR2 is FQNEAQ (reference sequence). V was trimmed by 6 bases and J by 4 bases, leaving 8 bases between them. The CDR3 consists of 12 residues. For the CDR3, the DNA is TGTGCCAGCAGGATAGAAGCAGATACGCAGTATTTT. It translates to CASRIEADTQYF.

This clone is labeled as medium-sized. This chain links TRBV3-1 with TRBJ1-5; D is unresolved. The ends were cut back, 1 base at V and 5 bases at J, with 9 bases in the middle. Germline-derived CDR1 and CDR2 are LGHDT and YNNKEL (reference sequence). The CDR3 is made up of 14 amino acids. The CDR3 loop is CASSQGQHHQPQHF. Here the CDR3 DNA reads TGTGCCAGCAGCCAAGGACAACATCATCAGCCCCAGCATTTT.

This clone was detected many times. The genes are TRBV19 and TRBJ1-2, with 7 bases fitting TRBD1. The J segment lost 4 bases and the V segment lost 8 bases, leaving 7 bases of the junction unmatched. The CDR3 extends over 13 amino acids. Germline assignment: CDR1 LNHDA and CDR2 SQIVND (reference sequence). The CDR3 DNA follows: TGTGCCAGTGATACAGGGGATGGCTATGGCTACACCTTC. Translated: CASDTGDGYGYTF.

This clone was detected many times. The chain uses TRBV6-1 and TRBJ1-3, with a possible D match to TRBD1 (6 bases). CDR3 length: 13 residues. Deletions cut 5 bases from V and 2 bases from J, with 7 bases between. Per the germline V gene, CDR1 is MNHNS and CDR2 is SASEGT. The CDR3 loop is CASSNRAGNTIYF. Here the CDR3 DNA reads TGTGCCAGCAGTAACAGGGCTGGAAACACCATATATTTT.

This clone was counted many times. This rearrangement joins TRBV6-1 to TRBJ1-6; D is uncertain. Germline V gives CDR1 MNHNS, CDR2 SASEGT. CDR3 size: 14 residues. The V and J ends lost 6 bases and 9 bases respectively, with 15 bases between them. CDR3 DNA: TGTGCCAGCAGCCTCGGAGGGAAGGGTTCACCCCTCCACTTT. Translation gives CASSLGGKGSPLHF.

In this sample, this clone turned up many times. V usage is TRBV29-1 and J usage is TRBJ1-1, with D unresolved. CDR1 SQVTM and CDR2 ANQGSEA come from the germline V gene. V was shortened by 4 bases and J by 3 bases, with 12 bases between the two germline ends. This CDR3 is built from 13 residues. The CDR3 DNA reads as TGCAGCGTTGCAGTGGGTATGGACACTGAAGCTTTCTTT. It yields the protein CSVAVGMDTEAFF.